This T cell receptor beta chain is drawn from a study of shared T cell receptors in the human thymus. CDR1 and CDR2 from the germline V gene are SGHDN and FVKESK. The length of the CDR3 is 14 residues. J gave up 2 bases and V 4 bases, and 5 bases lay outside the gene matches. Profiled with immunoSEQ multiplex PCR; TCRdb holds only in-frame clones, not every one. The repertoire holds about 710,000 clones, with 87% as singletons. These same data were also listed under a study on human thymus T cells. This second study notes: Related work found strong thymic repertoire overlap between unrelated individuals.

The rearrangement joins TRBV14 to TRBJ2-7; TRBD1 aligns across 7 bases. The sample comprised thymocytes. The source is a boy younger than two with a congenital heart defect. The CDR3 DNA follows: TGTGCCAGCAGCCGATGGGACAGACCCTACGAGCAGTACTTC. This gives the protein CASSRWDRPYEQYF.